These 9 T cell receptor beta chains came from one sample sequenced in a study of Graves' ophthalmopathy and Graves' hyperthyroidism. RNA transcripts provided the template for amplifying TCR beta CDR3 regions. Second-round multiplex PCR followed a first-round RT-PCR using HTBI primers. TCRdb redid the calling of the multiplex PCR reads with MiXCR, one entry per CDR3 protein. The table includes 200,000 to 250,000 distinct CDR3 sequences, 20% to 25% detected once. The sample taken for sequencing was peripheral blood. The receptor set was obtained from a woman aged 45-60 years with Graves' ophthalmopathy.

There are many counts of this clonotype. An end of the junction does not agree with germline; a read error may underlie this. This chain joins TRBV27 and TRBJ2-5; possibly TRBD1 for D (5 bases). Germline-derived CDR1 and CDR2 are MNHEY and SMNVEV (reference sequence). The CDR3 runs to 15 residues. For the CDR3, the DNA is TGTGCCAGCAGCCAGGGTTGGCCGTACCAAGAGGCCCAGTACTTC. Translating gives CASSQGWPYQEAQYF.

The chain recombines TRBV7-8 with TRBJ2-2; TRBD2 aligns across 7 bases. Germline V gene sequence: CDR1 SGHVS, CDR2 FQNEAQ. V lost 6 bases and J lost 2; bases outside the gene matches: 6. This CDR3 has 15 amino acids. The CDR3 DNA reads TGTGCCAGCAGGACGCGCGGGGGAAACACCGGGGAGCTGTTTTTT. Translated, it gives CASRTRGGNTGELFF.

This clonotype appeared many times. The chain is built from TRBV20-1 and TRBJ2-5, with 9 bases lining up with TRBD1. V was clipped by 5 bases and J by 5 bases; unmatched bases: 9. The CDR3 is 14 amino acids. CDR1 and CDR2 (germline): DFQATT, SNEGSKA (reference sequence). This chain's CDR3 is CSAQGQGQGETQYF. CDR3 in DNA: TGCAGTGCTCAAGGACAGGGGCAGGGGGAGACCCAGTACTTC.

This clonotype was detected ten times or more. The chain uses TRBV6-2 or TRBV6-3 and TRBJ2-7, with a possible D match to TRBD1 (5 bases). Trimming took 4 bases from V and 0 from J, leaving 7 bases between them. The CDR3 consists of 13 residues. CDR1 is MNHEY and CDR2 is SVGEGT in the germline V gene. CDR3: CASSLTVSYEQYF. The CDR3 DNA follows: TGTGCCAGCAGTTTGACAGTCTCCTACGAGCAGTACTTC.

This clonotype has at least ten counts. The chain uses TRBV6-1 and TRBJ1-5; 7 bases are shared with TRBD1. Germline loops: CDR1 MNHNS, CDR2 SASEGT. This CDR3 has 14 amino acids. V lost 8 bases to trimming and J lost 2 bases; unmatched junction nucleotides: 6. In DNA, the CDR3 is TGTGCCAGCCACAGGGGAAGAGGCAATCAGCCCCAGCATTTT. It encodes CASHRGRGNQPQHF.

This clonotype has ten or more counts. The rearrangement joins TRBV20-1 to TRBJ2-5; TRBD2 might be the D (6 bases). The V gene lost 6 bases and the J gene lost 2 bases, with 16 bases spanning the gap. Germline V gene lookup returns CDR1 DFQATT and CDR2 SNEGSKA (reference sequence). This CDR3 contains 14 residues. In DNA form, the CDR3 reads TGCAGTGCCGGGAGTAGGGGAGGTCAAGAGACCCAGTACTTC. Translated, it gives CSAGSRGGQETQYF.

The genes are TRBV4-3 and TRBJ1-5, with D perhaps TRBD1 (6 bases). In germline, CDR1 is LGHNA, CDR2 YSLEER. The CDR3 length is 14 residues. Trimming pared 0 bases from V and 8 bases from J, leaving 11 bases between. The CDR3 DNA sequence: TGCGCCAGCAGCCAAGATCGGGACAACAAGCCCCAGCATTTT. Its translation is CASSQDRDNKPQHF.

The chain has TRBV27 and TRBJ1-2; D gene uncertain. Germline V gene data show CDR1 as MNHEY and CDR2 as SMNVEV (reference sequence). The CDR3 is made up of 15 amino acids. Trimming removed 4 bases from V and 5 bases from J, with 17 bases in between. The CDR3 sequence: CASSSPHERSYGYTF. The CDR3 bases are TGTGCCAGCAGTTCCCCCCACGAGAGGTCTTATGGCTACACCTTC.

In this sample, this clonotype turned up many times. The CDR3 nucleotides read TGTGCCAGCAGTTGGGGGACTAGCGGATTCTACGAGCAGTACTTC. Translation gives CASSWGTSGFYEQYF. The chain has TRBV28 and TRBJ2-7, with TRBD2 matching 11 bases. J was trimmed by 3 bases and V by 4 bases; bases with no gene match: 5. CDR1 is MDHEN, CDR2 SYDVKM, per germline. The CDR3 length is 15 residues.